A single sample gave rise to the 6 T cell receptor beta chains below, sequenced in a study of Ad26.COV2.S vaccination and SARS-CoV-2 variants. Documented treatment: around 19 received Ad26.COV2.S at low or high dose, single or two shots; a few received placebo; per-sample allocation not given. At day 63 after the first vaccine or placebo injection, samples were drawn. Generated by immunoSEQ multiplex PCR, the TCRdb table keeps only in-frame clones and is missing some. The sample lists fewer than 800,000 clones, roughly 90% occurring once. Sequenced material: peripheral blood, taken in a trial of Ad26.COV2.S vaccine versus placebo. The receptor source for this set is a person aged 18-60 years who received the Ad26.COV2.S COVID-19 vaccine or a placebo.

V usage is TRBV5-1 and J usage is TRBJ2-2; the match to TRBD2 covers 10 bases. The CDR3 runs 16 residues. In germline, CDR1 is SGHRS, CDR2 YFSETQ. J was trimmed by 5 bases and V by 0 bases; bases with no gene match: 4. The CDR3 DNA sequence: TGCGCCAGCAGCTTGGGGACTAGCGGTCGGACCGGGGAGCTGTTTTTT. The encoded protein is CASSLGTSGRTGELFF.

The V and J genes are TRBV7-2 and TRBJ1-5; the D gene is possibly TRBD1 (5 bases). The CDR3 loop spans 15 amino acids. The V end lost 0 bases, the J end lost 3 bases, and 9 bases lay between the germline ends. Germline V gives CDR1 SGHTA, CDR2 FQGNSA. As DNA, the CDR3 is TGTGCCAGCAGCTTAGCGGGGGGTAACAATCAGCCCCAGCATTTT. Its protein is CASSLAGGNNQPQHF.

The V gene is TRBV12-3 or TRBV12-4, the J gene TRBJ1-2; 9 bases are a match to TRBD1. Trimming took 7 bases from V and 8 from J; bases not matched to a gene: 5. The CDR3 has 12 residues. CDR3: CASTWDRAGYTF. The DNA of the CDR3 is TGTGCCAGCACCTGGGACAGGGCGGGCTACACCTTC.

The rearrangement uses TRBV4-2 and TRBJ2-7; D ambiguous. Germline lookup yields CDR1 LGHNA and CDR2 YNFKEQ. The CDR3 totals 15 residues. V lost 0 bases to trimming and J lost 3 bases, with 12 bases between them. The CDR3 DNA is TGTGCCAGCAGCCAAGAATTTAACAGAATCTACGAGCAGTACTTC. Its protein is CASSQEFNRIYEQYF.

This chain links TRBV5-4 with TRBJ1-4; TRBD1 is a possible D gene (6 bases). V lost 4 bases and J lost 1, with 14 bases in between. Per the germline V gene, CDR1 is SGHNT and CDR2 is YYREEE (reference sequence). This CDR3 has 16 residues. DNA for the CDR3: TGTGCCAGCAGCCTACAGGGAAGGGGAACTAATGAAAAACTGTTTTTT. Encoded protein: CASSLQGRGTNEKLFF.

The chain links TRBV4-2 to TRBJ2-3; TRBD2 might be the D (5 bases). Germline V gene lookup returns CDR1 LGHNA and CDR2 YNFKEQ. The length of the CDR3 is 15 residues. Trimming pared 0 bases from V and 3 bases from J, leaving 10 bases between. CDR3 loop: CASSQEWSGTDTQYF. DNA of the CDR3: TGTGCCAGCAGCCAAGAGTGGTCGGGGACAGATACGCAGTATTTT.